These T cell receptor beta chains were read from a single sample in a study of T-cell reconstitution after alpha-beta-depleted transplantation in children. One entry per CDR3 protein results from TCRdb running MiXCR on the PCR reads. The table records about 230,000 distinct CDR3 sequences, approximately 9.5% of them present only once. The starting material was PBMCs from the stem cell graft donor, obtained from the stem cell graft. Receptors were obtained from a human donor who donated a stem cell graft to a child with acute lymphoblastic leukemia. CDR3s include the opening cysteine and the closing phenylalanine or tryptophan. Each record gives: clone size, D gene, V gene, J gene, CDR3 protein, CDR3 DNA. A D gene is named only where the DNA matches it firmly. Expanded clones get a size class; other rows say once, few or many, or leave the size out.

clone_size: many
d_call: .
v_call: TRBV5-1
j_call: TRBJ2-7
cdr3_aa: CASSQGQLYEQYF
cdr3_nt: TGCGCCAGCAGCCAGGGGCAGCTCTACGAGCAGTACTTC

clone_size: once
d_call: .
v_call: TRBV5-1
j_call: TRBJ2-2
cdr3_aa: CACTGTHNTGELFF
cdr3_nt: TGCGCCTGTACCGGGACGCACAACACCGGGGAGCTGTTTTTT

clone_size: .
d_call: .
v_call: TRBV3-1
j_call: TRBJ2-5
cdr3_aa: CASSRLGETQYF
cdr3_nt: TGTGCCAGCAGCAGACTAGGGGAGACCCAGTACTTC

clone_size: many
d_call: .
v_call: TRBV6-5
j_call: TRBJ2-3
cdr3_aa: CASSYPNRGRSTDTQYF
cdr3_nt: TGTGCCAGCAGTTACCCCAACCGAGGCAGAAGCACAGATACGCAGTATTTT

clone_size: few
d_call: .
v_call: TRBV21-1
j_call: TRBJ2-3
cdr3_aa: CASSKVWQGGSTDTQYF
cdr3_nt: TGTGCCAGCAGCAAAGTGTGGCAGGGAGGGAGCACAGATACGCAGTATTTT

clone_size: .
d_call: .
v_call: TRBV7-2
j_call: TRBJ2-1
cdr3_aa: CASGYRDYEQFF
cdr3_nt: TGTGCCAGCGGATATAGGGATTACGAGCAGTTCTTC

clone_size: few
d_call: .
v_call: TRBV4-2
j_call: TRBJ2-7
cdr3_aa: CASSQEGRLSYEQYF
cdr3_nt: TGTGCCAGCAGCCAAGAGGGTCGCCTATCCTACGAGCAGTACTTC

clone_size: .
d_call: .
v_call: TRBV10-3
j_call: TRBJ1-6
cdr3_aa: CAISEVGGVHNSPLHF
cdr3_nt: TGTGCCATCAGTGAGGTCGGGGGCGTACATAATTCACCCCTCCACTTT

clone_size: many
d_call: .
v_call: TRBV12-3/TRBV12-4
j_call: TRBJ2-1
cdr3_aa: CASRDLLAFDEQFF
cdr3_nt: TGTGCCAGCAGGGACCTACTAGCATTCGATGAGCAGTTCTTC

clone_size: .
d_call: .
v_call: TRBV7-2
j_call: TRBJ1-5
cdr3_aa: CASSLAGREASNQTQHF
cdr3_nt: TGTGCCAGCAGCTTAGCCGGCAGGGAGGCGAGCAATCAGACCCAGCATTTT

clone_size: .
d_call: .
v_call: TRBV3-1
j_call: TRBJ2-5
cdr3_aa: CASSPGIAGEETQYF
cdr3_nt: TGTGCCAGCAGCCCCGGTATCGCAGGGGAAGAGACCCAGTACTTC

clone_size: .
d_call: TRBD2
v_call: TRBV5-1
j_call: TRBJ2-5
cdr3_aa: CASSLRGLAYQETQYF
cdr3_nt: TGCGCCAGCAGCTTGAGGGGACTAGCGTATCAAGAGACCCAGTACTTC

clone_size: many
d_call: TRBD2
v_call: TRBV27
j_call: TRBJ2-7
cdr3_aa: CASSLRRGSGAYEQYF
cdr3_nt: TGTGCCAGCAGCCTTCGGAGGGGTAGCGGGGCCTACGAGCAGTACTTC

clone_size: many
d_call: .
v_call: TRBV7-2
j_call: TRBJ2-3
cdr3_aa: CASTLSVPDTQYF
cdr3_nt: TGTGCCAGCACCCTTAGCGTACCAGATACGCAGTATTTT

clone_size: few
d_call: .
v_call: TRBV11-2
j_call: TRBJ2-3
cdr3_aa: CASSLWAQGGTDTQYF
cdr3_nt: TGTGCCAGCAGCTTATGGGCACAGGGCGGCACAGATACGCAGTATTTT

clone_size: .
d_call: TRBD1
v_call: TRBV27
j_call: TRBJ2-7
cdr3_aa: CASSFQQGAGEQYF
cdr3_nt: TGTGCCAGCAGTTTCCAACAGGGGGCGGGCGAGCAGTACTTC

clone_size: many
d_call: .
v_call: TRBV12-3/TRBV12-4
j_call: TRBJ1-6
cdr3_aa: CASTSVLGLNSPLHF
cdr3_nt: TGTGCCAGCACCTCAGTCCTGGGACTTAATTCACCCCTCCACTTT

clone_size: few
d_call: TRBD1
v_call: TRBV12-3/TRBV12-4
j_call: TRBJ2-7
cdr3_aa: CASSYNGQGGEQYF
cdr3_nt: TGTGCCAGCAGCTATAACGGACAGGGTGGCGAGCAGTACTTC

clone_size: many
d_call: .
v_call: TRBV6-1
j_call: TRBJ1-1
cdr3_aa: CASSEPGLMTEAFF
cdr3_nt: TGTGCCAGCAGTGAACCGGGACTAATGACTGAAGCTTTCTTT

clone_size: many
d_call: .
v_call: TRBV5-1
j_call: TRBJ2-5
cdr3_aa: CASSLTTGTLETQYF
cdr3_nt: TGCGCCAGCAGCTTGACTACCGGGACATTGGAGACCCAGTACTTC

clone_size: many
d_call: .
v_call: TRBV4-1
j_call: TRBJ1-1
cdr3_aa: CASSHSDQTNTEAFF
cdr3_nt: TGCGCCAGCAGCCATTCGGACCAGACGAACACTGAAGCTTTCTTT

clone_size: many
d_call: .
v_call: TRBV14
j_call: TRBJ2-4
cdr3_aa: CASSQVGWDSNIQYF
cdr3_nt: TGTGCCAGCAGCCAAGTCGGGTGGGACTCAAACATTCAGTACTTC

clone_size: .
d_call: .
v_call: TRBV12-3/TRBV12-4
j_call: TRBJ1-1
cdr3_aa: CASSRGQDTEAFF
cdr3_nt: TGTGCCAGCAGCCGAGGCCAAGACACTGAAGCTTTCTTT

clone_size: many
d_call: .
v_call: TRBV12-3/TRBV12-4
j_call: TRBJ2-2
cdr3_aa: CASSAFGGRLSNTGELFF
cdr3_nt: TGTGCCAGCAGCGCTTTTGGGGGGCGACTTTCGAACACCGGGGAGCTGTTTTTT

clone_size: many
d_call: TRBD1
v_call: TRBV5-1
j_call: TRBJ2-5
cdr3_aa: CASSHSGDRGLSATQYF
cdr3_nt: TGCGCCAGCAGCCACTCAGGGGACAGGGGGCTTTCGGCGACCCAGTACTTC

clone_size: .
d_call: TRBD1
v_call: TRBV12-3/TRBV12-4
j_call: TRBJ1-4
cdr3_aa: CASSEGTGANEKLFF
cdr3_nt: TGTGCCAGCAGCGAGGGGACAGGCGCTAATGAAAAACTGTTTTTT

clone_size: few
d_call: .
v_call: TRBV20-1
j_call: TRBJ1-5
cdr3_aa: CSASGFRRQISNQPQHF
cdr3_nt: TGCAGTGCTAGTGGGTTCAGGCGTCAAATTAGCAATCAGCCCCAGCATTTT

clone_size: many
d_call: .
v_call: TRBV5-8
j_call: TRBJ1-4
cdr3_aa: CASSLTGWNTNEKLFF
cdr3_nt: TGTGCCAGCAGCTTGACAGGGTGGAATACTAATGAAAAACTGTTTTTT

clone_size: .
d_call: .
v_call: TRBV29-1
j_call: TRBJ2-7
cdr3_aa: CSVPGRLNYEQYF
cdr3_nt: TGCAGCGTCCCCGGGCGGTTAAACTACGAGCAGTACTTC

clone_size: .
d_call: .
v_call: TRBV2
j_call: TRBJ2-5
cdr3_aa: CASSETWTTEGTQYF
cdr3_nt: TGTGCCAGCAGTGAAACTTGGACGACCGAAGGGACCCAGTACTTC

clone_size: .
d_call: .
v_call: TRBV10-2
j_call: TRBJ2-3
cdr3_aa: CASSESGDTQYF
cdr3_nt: TGCGCCAGCAGTGAGTCAGGGGATACGCAGTATTTT

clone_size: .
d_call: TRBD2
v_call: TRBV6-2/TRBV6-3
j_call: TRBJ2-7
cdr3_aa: CASSAHRTSGGANEQYF
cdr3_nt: TGTGCCAGCAGTGCCCACCGGACTAGCGGGGGGGCCAACGAGCAGTACTTC

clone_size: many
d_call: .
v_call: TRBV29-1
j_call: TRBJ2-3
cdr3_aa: CSETSRVTADTQYF
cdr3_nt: TGCAGCGAAACCTCTCGGGTAACGGCAGATACGCAGTATTTT

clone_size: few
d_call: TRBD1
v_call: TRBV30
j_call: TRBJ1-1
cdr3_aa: CAWSRTGGCFF
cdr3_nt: TGTGCCTGGAGTAGGACAGGGGGTTGCTTCTTT

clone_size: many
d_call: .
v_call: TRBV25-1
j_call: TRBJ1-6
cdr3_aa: CASSVGFGYNSPLHF
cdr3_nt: TGTGCCAGCAGTGTGGGGTTCGGCTATAATTCACCCCTCCACTTT

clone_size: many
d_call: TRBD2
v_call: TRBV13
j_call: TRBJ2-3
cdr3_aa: CASSPNLFALAGTDTQYF
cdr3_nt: TGTGCCAGCAGCCCTAACCTCTTCGCGCTAGCGGGCACAGATACGCAGTATTTT

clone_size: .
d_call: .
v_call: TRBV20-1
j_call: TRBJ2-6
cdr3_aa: CSASEYEAGANVLTF
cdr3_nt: TGCAGTGCTAGCGAATACGAAGCTGGGGCCAACGTCCTGACTTTC

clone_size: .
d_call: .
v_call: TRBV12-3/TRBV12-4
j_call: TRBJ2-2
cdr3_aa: CADRGDPLGNTGELFF
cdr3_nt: TGTGCGGACAGAGGCGATCCATTAGGGAACACCGGGGAGCTGTTTTTT

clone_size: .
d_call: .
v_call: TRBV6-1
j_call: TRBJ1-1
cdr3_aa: CASTGEANTEAFF
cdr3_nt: TGTGCCAGCACAGGGGAGGCGAACACTGAAGCTTTCTTT

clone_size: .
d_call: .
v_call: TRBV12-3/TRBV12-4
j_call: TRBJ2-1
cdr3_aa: CASSLLQGGNEQFF
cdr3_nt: TGTGCCAGCAGTTTATTGCAGGGCGGCAATGAGCAGTTCTTC

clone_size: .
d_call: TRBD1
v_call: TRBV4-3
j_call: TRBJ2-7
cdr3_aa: CASSQAGTGRSYEQYF
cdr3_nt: TGCGCCAGCAGCCAAGCCGGGACAGGGAGATCCTACGAGCAGTACTTC

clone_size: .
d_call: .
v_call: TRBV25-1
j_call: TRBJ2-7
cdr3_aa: CASSDPFQRNEQYF
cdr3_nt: TGTGCCAGCAGTGACCCCTTTCAGCGGAACGAGCAGTACTTC

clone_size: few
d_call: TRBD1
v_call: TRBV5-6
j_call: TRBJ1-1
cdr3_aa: CASSLDQGDLNTEAFF
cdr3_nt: TGTGCCAGCAGCTTGGACCAGGGGGACCTGAACACTGAAGCTTTCTTT

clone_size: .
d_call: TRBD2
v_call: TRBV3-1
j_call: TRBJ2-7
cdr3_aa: CASSYVGGSSYEQYF
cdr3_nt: TGTGCCAGCAGTTATGTGGGGGGGTCCTCCTACGAGCAGTACTTC

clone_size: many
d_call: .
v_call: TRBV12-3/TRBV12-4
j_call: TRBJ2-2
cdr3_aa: CATILDRGAGELFF
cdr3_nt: TGTGCCACCATCCTGGACAGAGGCGCCGGGGAGCTGTTTTTT

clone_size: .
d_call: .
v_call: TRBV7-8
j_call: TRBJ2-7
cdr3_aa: CASSLALRSSYEQYF
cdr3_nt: TGTGCCAGCAGCTTAGCGCTAAGGAGCTCCTACGAGCAGTACTTC

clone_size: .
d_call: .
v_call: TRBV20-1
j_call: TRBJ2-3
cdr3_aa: CSASPSITDTQYF
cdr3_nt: TGCAGTGCTAGTCCAAGTATCACAGATACGCAGTATTTT

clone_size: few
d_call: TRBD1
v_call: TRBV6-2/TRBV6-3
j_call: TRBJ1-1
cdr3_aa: CASSYPPGQGADTEAFF
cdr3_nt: TGTGCCAGCAGTTACCCGCCGGGACAGGGTGCGGACACTGAAGCTTTCTTT

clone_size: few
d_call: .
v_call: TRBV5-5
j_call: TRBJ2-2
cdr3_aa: CASSLSVPVNTGGELFF
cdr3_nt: TGTGCCAGCAGCTTATCGGTTCCGGTCAATACTGGCGGGGAGCTGTTTTTT

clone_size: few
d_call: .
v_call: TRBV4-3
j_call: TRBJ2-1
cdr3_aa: CASTPSRSSSYNEQFF
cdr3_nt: TGCGCCAGCACGCCCTCTAGGAGTAGCTCCTACAATGAGCAGTTCTTC

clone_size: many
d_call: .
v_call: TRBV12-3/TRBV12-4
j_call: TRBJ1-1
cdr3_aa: CASSPVRALNTEAFF
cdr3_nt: TGTGCCAGCAGTCCCGTGAGAGCGCTTAACACTGAAGCTTTCTTT

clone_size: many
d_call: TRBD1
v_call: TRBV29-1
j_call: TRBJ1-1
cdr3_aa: CSGYTGTGETEAFF
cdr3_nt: TGCAGCGGCTATACCGGGACAGGAGAAACTGAAGCTTTCTTT

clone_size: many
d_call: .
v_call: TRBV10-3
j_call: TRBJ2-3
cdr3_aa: CAISAQTSLKDTQYF
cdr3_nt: TGTGCCATCAGTGCACAGACTAGTCTAAAAGATACGCAGTATTTT